This record looks at one TCR beta chain sequence and its context. Its antigen is still unknown. Base-call qualities are not available, and no considerably larger clone is one nucleotide away. This entry belongs to a study of blood T cell repertoires in COVID-19 (dated by TCRdb to 2019 to 2021). Study-wide context: Samples from collaborators originated in the United States, Italy and Spain and spanned both the acute and convalescent phases of COVID-19. The dataset comprised deeply sampled blood TCRbeta repertoires from subjects exposed to, actively infected with, or recovered from COVID-19. The prospective study material was composed of cDNA or gDNA derived from T cells, B-cell-depleted T cells, or PBMCs. Sample metadata almost always included a de-identified subject ID, COVID-19 status, age in years and sex. The repertoires were released in a freely available public database meant as a resource for research on the immune response to SARS-CoV-2. Where available, HLA class I and class II types were taken from metadata supplied by the sample provider and were not determined by assay-based typing. The samples were drawn from the first 160 participants of the ongoing ImmuneRACE study and from 1,254 subjects provided by 6 global collaborators.

At one collaborating source in Seattle, patients were enrolled during active infection and were followed longitudinally through the course of disease. The collaborating institutions used their own protocols to collect whole blood in K2EDTA tubes. Collaborator samples were shipped for TCRbeta analysis as frozen whole blood, isolated PBMCs, or DNA extracted from either sample type. What the study reported, not specific to this receptor: Clinical and demographic metadata were provided uncurated, with the amount varying by source and participant.

TCRbeta CDR3 regions were amplified from genomic DNA by means of the immunoSEQ Assay, a bias-controlled multiplex PCR. The authors processed their data as follows. The number of nucleated cells in each sample was estimated by amplification of reference gene primers within the assay. To quantify the absolute abundance of each unique TCRbeta CDR3 rearrangement, sequence reads were collapsed and filtered. Productive Simpson clonality was computed per sample as the square root of Simpson's diversity index over productive rearrangements. TCRdb stores this immuneACCESS table with in-frame sequences only. Part of the clones is absent; in the studies checked, under half of the shortfall reflects unresolved V genes, and no reason is known for the rest. That table gives V, J and clone size, and the DNA gave D and trimming. The sample has roughly 120,000 clones on record, roughly 85% of them singletons. The ten largest clonotypes hold more than 5% of the sample.

V and J lose 0 bases and 7 bases, and a span of 6 bases separates them. Based on the germline V gene (reference sequence), the CDR1 and CDR2 sequences are WNHNN and SYGVQD. The CDR3, cysteine through phenylalanine, is 13 amino acids long. CDR3 DNA is the only sequence kept; it has 39 bases, read in frame from the first base. The TCR was taken from a woman between 55 and 75 years old with COVID-19, enrolled during active disease. Sequenced sample: peripheral blood. This chain joins TRBV10-1 to TRBJ2-2; confidence is insufficient to name the D gene. For the CDR3, the sequence is CASSESFSGELFF. In nucleotide form, the sequence is TGCGCCAGCAGTGAGTCGTTTAGCGGGGAGCTGTTTTTT.